This note documents a single T cell receptor beta chain sequence. The data originate from a study of blood T cell repertoires in COVID-19. Study background: PBMCs, B-cell-depleted T cells, or T cells were the source of the cDNA or gDNA that made up the material.

Assay: immunoSEQ multiplex PCR; the TCRdb copy retains only in-frame clones and omits some. Of tens of thousands of clones listed, 80% to 90% are singletons. CDR1 GTSNPN and CDR2 SVGIG come from the germline V gene (reference sequence). The CDR3 is 15 residues long. The V gene lost 2 bases and the J gene lost 8 bases, with 16 bases spanning the gap. The chain couples TRBV30 to TRBJ1-6; no definite D call. The TCR originated in a man between 60 and 75 years old with acute or convalescent COVID-19. The sequencing sample was made of peripheral blood. The CDR3 here is CAWSSPLPLDSPLHF. The CDR3 DNA sequence: TGTGCCTGGAGTTCCCCCCTCCCCCTCGATTCACCCCTCCACTTT.